Listed below are T cell receptor beta chains from one sample, sequenced in a study of blood T cell repertoires in COVID-19. TCRdb keeps only in-frame clones here, not all; method: immunoSEQ multiplex PCR. The sample yields a few hundred thousand clones, about nine tenths seen once. Sequencing was done on a sample of PBMCs or T cells enriched from blood (not recorded which). These receptors were taken from a woman aged 60-75 years who had recovered from COVID-19. Each CDR3 is given with its conserved first and last residue. D genes are given only for firm matches. Clone size is stated in some rows and not others, as once, few, many or a class when expanded.

j_call d_call v_call clone_size cdr3_nt cdr3_aa
TRBJ1-5 . TRBV30 few TGTGCCTGGAGTTCCCCCGCCCGACAGCACGGGCCCCAGCATTTT CAWSSPARQHGPQHF
TRBJ2-1 TRBD1 TRBV9 . TGTGCCAGCAGCGCCTTGGGGCAGGGGGTATGGAATGAGCAGTTCTTC CASSALGQGVWNEQFF
TRBJ1-5 TRBD1 TRBV7-8 . TGTGCCAGCAGCAAAACAGGGGATCATAGCAATCAGCCCCAGCATTTT CASSKTGDHSNQPQHF
TRBJ1-2 . TRBV7-9 . TGTGCCAGCAGCTTACAGGAGGGAGGCTATGGCTACACCTTC CASSLQEGGYGYTF
TRBJ1-6 . TRBV5-1 . TGCGCCAGCAGCTTGGGGACACAAAATTCACCCCTCCACTTT CASSLGTQNSPLHF
TRBJ2-1 TRBD1 TRBV7-6 once TGTGCCAGCAGCTTGAGGACAGGGGAGTTCGATGAGCAGTTCTTC CASSLRTGEFDEQFF
TRBJ1-1 . TRBV5-1 . TGCGCCAGCAGCTTAGGGGTTAACACTGAAGCTTTCTTT CASSLGVNTEAFF
TRBJ1-2 TRBD1 TRBV5-6 once TGTGCCAGCAGCGGGGGACAGGGGTTTGGTGGCTACACCTTC CASSGGQGFGGYTF
TRBJ1-5 . TRBV19 . TGTGCCAGTAGTATAATCAGGCAGCCCCAGCATTTT CASSIIRQPQHF
TRBJ1-6 . TRBV7-9 . TGTGCCAGCAGCTCTACGCTGAATTCACCCCTCCACTTT CASSSTLNSPLHF
TRBJ1-5 TRBD1 TRBV6-5 . TGTGCCAGCAGTTCAGGGGGCGGCAATCAGCCCCAGCATTTT CASSSGGGNQPQHF
TRBJ2-1 TRBD1 TRBV7-9 . TGTGCCAGCAGCTCGACGACAGGGTTTGTACGAGACAATGAGCAGTTCTTC CASSSTTGFVRDNEQFF
TRBJ2-7 TRBD1 TRBV11-2 . TGTGCCAGCAGCCTACGACAGGGAGTAGACGAGCAGTACTTC CASSLRQGVDEQYF
TRBJ1-2 TRBD1 TRBV5-1 . TGCGCCAGCAGCTTGGCCGGACAGGGGGGCTATGGCTACACCTTC CASSLAGQGGYGYTF
TRBJ2-5 TRBD1 TRBV2 . TGTGCCAGCGTTGGGACAGGTCAAGAGACCCAGTACTTC CASVGTGQETQYF
TRBJ2-1 TRBD2 TRBV24-1 . TGTGCCACCAGTGCGGAGGGGAGCGGGGGTTACAATGAGCAGTTCTTC CATSAEGSGGYNEQFF
TRBJ2-3 . TRBV2 . TGTGCCACCTCCTCTGGGGGACTCAGCACAGATACGCAGTATTTT CATSSGGLSTDTQYF
TRBJ1-2 TRBD1 TRBV27 . TGTGCCAGCCGACAGGGTCGGAATGGCTACACCTTC CASRQGRNGYTF
TRBJ1-2 TRBD1 TRBV7-9 . TGTGCCAGCAGCTTAGGGGGACAGGGTGACTATGGCTACACCTTC CASSLGGQGDYGYTF
TRBJ2-7 TRBD1 TRBV7-9 . TGTGCCAGCAGCACCGACAGGGCCCTTATGTACGAGCAGTACTTC CASSTDRALMYEQYF
TRBJ1-1 . TRBV7-9 few TGTGCCAGCAGCCCGGGGAGCACTGAAGCTTTCTTT CASSPGSTEAFF
TRBJ1-2 . TRBV18 . TGTGCCAGCTCACCGACGCGGAAAAAAGAGGGATGGGTTACGTATGGCTACACCTTC CASSPTRKKEGWVTYGYTF
TRBJ1-2 . TRBV28 . TGTGCCAGCAGTGCGAAACGGGAATACTATGGCTACACCTTC CASSAKREYYGYTF
TRBJ2-7 TRBD2 TRBV10-1 . TGCGCCAGCAGGAGAAGCGGGAGAGGGGAAGAGCAGTACTTC CASRRSGRGEEQYF
TRBJ1-1 . TRBV13 once TGTGCCAGCAGCCGACGTTTTTGGGCAGGGAATGGAGCTTTCTTT CASSRRFWAGNGAFF
TRBJ1-5 . TRBV7-9 . TGTGCCAGCAGCTTAGGGGGAGGGGGCAATCAGCCCCAGCATTTT CASSLGGGGNQPQHF
TRBJ2-5 TRBD1 TRBV9 . TGTGCCAGCAGCGTTGGGACAGGGTTGAGACAAGAGACCCAGTACTTC CASSVGTGLRQETQYF
TRBJ1-2 . TRBV4-2 . TGTGCCAGCAGCCCCAGTGGACAAGGCTATGGCTACACCTTC CASSPSGQGYGYTF
TRBJ2-7 . TRBV3-1/TRBV3-2 few TGTGCCAGCAGCCAAGGGCTAGTCCCCACCTACGAGCAGTACTTC CASSQGLVPTYEQYF
TRBJ1-2 TRBD1 TRBV27 . TGTGCCAGCAGTTCCCAGGACAGGGTCTATGGCTACACCTTC CASSSQDRVYGYTF
TRBJ2-7 . TRBV4-1 few TGCGCCAGCAGCCAAGTTTCAGGGGTGACCTACGAGCAGTACTTC CASSQVSGVTYEQYF
TRBJ1-5 . TRBV28 few TGTGCCAGCAGTTTCTCCAGGGGCCATCGGCCCCAGCATTTT CASSFSRGHRPQHF
TRBJ2-7 . TRBV9 . TGTGCCAGCAGCGTAGGAGGTTTTGGAGTTGATTTGTACGAGCAGTACTTC CASSVGGFGVDLYEQYF
TRBJ1-5 TRBD1 TRBV6-1 . TGTGCCAGCAGTGAAGCCTCCCAAGGGGGGACAGGGGACTATGGGAGCAATCAGCCCCAGCATTTT CASSEASQGGTGDYGSNQPQHF
TRBJ1-3 TRBD1 TRBV18 . TGTGCCAGCTCACCACCGTCGACAGGGGGAAACACCATATATTTT CASSPPSTGGNTIYF
TRBJ2-2 TRBD2 TRBV6-5 . TGTGCCAGCATGGGACTAGCGGGGGTCACCGGGGAGCTGTTTTTT CASMGLAGVTGELFF
TRBJ2-1 . TRBV9 . TGTGCCAGCAGCGTAGGGGCATACAATGAGCAGTTCTTC CASSVGAYNEQFF
TRBJ2-7 . TRBV30 . TGTGCCTGGAAACAATCGTCCTACGAGCAGTACTTC CAWKQSSYEQYF
TRBJ2-1 TRBD2 TRBV11-3 . TGTGCCAGCAGGGCGACTAGCGGGAGTTTTAATGAGCAGTTCTTC CASRATSGSFNEQFF
TRBJ2-7 TRBD1 TRBV9 . TGTGCCAGCAGCCCAACGGGACAGGGCCCCTACGAGCAGTACTTC CASSPTGQGPYEQYF
TRBJ2-7 . TRBV7-2 . TGTGCCAGCAGCTTAGAGCGGTACTACGAGCAGTACTTC CASSLERYYEQYF
TRBJ1-1 . TRBV6-5 . TGTGCCAGCAGTCAACAGGGTTACGGCACTGAAGCTTTCTTT CASSQQGYGTEAFF
TRBJ2-1 . TRBV19 . TGTGCCAGTAGACCCGGGACTGGTGATCACCGTGAGCAGTTCTTC CASRPGTGDHREQFF
TRBJ2-3 . TRBV21-1 . TGTGCCACCATATACATCCTAGCGGGACACACAGATACGCAGTATTTT CATIYILAGHTDTQYF
TRBJ2-1 . TRBV7-7 . TGTGCTAGCAGCCCTTGGGGGCCGGGTGGCGATGAGCAGTTCTTC CASSPWGPGGDEQFF
TRBJ1-5 TRBD1 TRBV28 . TGTGCCAGCAGTCCGGGACAGGTCAATCAGCCCCAGCATTTT CASSPGQVNQPQHF
TRBJ1-1 . TRBV5-1 . TGCGCCAGCAGCCCAGGGAAGGGGAACACTGAAGCTTTCTTT CASSPGKGNTEAFF
TRBJ2-1 . TRBV27 . TGTGCCAGTGCGGGATACGGGAATGAGCAGTTCTTC CASAGYGNEQFF
TRBJ2-7 . TRBV3-1/TRBV3-2 . TGTGCCAGCAGCCCCGGGGGCTACGAGCAGTACTTC CASSPGGYEQYF
TRBJ2-7 TRBD1 TRBV6-5 . TGTGCCAGCAGTCGACAGGGCGGCGAGCAGTACTTC CASSRQGGEQYF
TRBJ1-5 . TRBV7-3 . TGTGCCAGCAGCTTAATCTTAGGGGACAATAGCAATCAGCCCCAGCATTTT CASSLILGDNSNQPQHF
TRBJ2-3 . TRBV5-4 . TGTGCCAGCAGCCAACAAAGCGGATTCACAGATACGCAGTATTTT CASSQQSGFTDTQYF
TRBJ1-2 . TRBV28 . TGTGCCAGCAGTGCAAGGACAGCCGACTATGGCTACACCTTC CASSARTADYGYTF
TRBJ2-7 TRBD1 TRBV5-6 once TGTGCCAGCAGCAAGACAGGGGTTCGGTACGAGCAGTACTTC CASSKTGVRYEQYF
TRBJ1-1 TRBD1 TRBV28 . TGTGCCAGCAGTTCACGACAGGGGACCACTGAAGCTTTCTTT CASSSRQGTTEAFF
TRBJ2-3 TRBD2 TRBV7-9 . TGTGCCAGCAGCCTGGGGGGGTCATCTGATACGCAGTATTTT CASSLGGSSDTQYF